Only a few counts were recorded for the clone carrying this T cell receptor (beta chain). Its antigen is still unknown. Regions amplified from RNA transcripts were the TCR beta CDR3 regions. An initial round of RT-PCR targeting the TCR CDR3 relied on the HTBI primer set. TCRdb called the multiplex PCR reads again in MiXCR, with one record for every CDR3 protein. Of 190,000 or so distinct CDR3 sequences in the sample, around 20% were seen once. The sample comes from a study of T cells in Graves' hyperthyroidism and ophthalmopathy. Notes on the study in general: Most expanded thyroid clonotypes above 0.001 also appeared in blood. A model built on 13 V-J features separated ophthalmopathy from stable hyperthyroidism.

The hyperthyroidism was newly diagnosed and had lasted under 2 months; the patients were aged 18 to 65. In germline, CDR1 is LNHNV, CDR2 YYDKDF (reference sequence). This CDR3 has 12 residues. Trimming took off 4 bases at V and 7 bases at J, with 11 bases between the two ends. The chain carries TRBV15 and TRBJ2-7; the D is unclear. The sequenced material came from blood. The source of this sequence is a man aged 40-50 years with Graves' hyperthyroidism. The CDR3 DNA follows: TGTGCCACCAGCAAAAACGGAAGGGAGCAGTACTTC. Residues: CATSKNGREQYF. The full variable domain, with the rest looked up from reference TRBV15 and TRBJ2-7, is DAMVIQNPRYQVTQFGKPVTLSCSQTLNHNVMYWYQQKSSQAPKLLFHYYDKDFNNEADTPDNFQSRRPNTSFCFLDIRSPGLGDTAMYLCATSKNGREQYFGPGTRLTVT.